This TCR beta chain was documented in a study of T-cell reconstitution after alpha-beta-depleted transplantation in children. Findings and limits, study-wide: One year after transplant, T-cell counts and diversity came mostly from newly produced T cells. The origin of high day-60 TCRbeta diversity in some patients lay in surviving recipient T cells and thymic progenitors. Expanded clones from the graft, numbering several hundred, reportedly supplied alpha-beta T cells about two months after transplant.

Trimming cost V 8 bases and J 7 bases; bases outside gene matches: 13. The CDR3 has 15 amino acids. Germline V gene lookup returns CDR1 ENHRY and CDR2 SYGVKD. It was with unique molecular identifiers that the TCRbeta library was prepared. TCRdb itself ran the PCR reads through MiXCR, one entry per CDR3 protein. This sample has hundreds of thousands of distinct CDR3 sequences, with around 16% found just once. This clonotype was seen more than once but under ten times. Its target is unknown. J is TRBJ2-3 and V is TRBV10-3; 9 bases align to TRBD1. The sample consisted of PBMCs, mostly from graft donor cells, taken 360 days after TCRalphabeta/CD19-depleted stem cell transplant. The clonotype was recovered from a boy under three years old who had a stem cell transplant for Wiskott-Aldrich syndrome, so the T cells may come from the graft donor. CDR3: CAIGDREGRTNTQYF. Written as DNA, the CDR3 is TGTGCCATCGGGGACAGGGAAGGAAGGACAAATACGCAGTATTTT.